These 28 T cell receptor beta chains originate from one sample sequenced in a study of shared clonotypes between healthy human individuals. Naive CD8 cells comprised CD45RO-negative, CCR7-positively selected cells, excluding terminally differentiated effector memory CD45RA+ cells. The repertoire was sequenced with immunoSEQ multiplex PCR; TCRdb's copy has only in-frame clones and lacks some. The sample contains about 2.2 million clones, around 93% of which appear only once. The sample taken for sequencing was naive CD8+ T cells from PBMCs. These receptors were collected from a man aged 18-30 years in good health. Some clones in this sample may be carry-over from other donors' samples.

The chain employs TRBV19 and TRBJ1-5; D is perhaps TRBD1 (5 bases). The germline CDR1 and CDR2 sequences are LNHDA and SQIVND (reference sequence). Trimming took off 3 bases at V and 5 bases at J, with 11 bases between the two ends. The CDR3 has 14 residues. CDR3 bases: TGTGCCAGTAGTATGGTAGGGGTTGATCAGCCCCAGCATTTT. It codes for CASSMVGVDQPQHF.

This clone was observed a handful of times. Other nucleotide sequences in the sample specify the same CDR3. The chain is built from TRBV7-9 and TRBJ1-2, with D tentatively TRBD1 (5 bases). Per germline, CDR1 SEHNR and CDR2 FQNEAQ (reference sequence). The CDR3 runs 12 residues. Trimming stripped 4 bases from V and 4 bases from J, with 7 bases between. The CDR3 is CASSSDSYGYTF. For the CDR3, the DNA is TGTGCCAGCAGCTCCGACAGCTATGGCTACACCTTC.

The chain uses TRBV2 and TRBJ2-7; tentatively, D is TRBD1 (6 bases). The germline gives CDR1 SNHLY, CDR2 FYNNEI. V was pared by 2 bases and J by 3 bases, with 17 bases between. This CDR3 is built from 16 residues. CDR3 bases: TGTGCCAGCAGTGAATACGGGTTGGGCAGGGGCTACGAGCAGTACTTC. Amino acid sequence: CASSEYGLGRGYEQYF.

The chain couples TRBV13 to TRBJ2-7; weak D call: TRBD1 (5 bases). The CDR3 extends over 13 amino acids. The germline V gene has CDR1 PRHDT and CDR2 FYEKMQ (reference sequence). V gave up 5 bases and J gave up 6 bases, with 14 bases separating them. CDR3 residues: CASSPQGSGEQYF. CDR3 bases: TGTGCCAGCAGCCCTCAGGGTTCCGGCGAGCAGTACTTC.

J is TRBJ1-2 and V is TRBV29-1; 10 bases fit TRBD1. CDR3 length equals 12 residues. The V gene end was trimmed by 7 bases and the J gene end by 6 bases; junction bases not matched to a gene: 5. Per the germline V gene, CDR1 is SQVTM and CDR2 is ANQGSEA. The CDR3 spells CSAPTGGDGYTF. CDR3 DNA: TGCAGCGCTCCGACAGGGGGCGATGGCTACACCTTC.

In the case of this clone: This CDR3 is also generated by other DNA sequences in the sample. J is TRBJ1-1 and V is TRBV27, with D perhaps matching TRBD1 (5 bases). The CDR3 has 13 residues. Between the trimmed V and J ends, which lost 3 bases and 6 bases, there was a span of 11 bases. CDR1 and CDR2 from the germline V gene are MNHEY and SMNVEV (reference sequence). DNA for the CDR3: TGTGCCAGCAGTTTCGGGAGAGGGGCTGAAGCTTTCTTT. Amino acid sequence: CASSFGRGAEAFF.

In DNA, the CDR3 is TGTGCCAGCAGCCCCCCCGGAAGGAAGGAGACCCAGTACTTC. Its protein product is CASSPPGRKETQYF. The genes are TRBV28 and TRBJ2-5; unclear D gene. The CDR3 covers 14 residues. The V gene lost 6 bases and the J gene lost 5 bases, with 16 bases spanning the gap. The germline V gene has CDR1 MDHEN and CDR2 SYDVKM.

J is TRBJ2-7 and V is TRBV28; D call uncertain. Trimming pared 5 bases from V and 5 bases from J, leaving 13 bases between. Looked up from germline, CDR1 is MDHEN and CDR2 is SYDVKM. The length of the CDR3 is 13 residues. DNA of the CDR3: TGTGCCAGCAGTCCCCCGAAGGGTAACGAGCAGTACTTC. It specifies CASSPPKGNEQYF.

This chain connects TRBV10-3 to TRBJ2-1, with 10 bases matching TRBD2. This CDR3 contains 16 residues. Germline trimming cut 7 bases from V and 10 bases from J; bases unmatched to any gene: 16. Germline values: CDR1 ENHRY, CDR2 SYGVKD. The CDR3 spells CAITLEGASGRKEQFF. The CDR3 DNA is TGTGCCATCACCCTAGAGGGGGCTAGCGGGAGAAAAGAGCAGTTCTTC.

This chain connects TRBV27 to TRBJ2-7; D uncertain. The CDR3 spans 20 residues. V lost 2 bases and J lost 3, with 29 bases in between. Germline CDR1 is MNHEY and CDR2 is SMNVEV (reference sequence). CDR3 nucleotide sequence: TGTGCCAGCAGTTTACCTCCACCGGTGATAGCCTACTCTATCCGCTACGAGCAGTACTTC. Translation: CASSLPPPVIAYSIRYEQYF.

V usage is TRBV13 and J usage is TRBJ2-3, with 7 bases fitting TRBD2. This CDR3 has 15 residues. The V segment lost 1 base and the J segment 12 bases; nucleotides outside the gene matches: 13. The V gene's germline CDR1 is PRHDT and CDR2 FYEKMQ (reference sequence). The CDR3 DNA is TGTGCCAGCAGCTTAGATAGGCTAGCGGACCCTCATCAGTATTTT. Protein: CASSLDRLADPHQYF.

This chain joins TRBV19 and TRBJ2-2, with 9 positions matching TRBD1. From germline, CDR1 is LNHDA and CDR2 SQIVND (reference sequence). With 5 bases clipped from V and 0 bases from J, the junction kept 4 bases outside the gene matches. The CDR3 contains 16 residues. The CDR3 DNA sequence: TGTGCCAGTAGTCCTCGGACAGGGGCGAACACCGGGGAGCTGTTTTTT. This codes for CASSPRTGANTGELFF.

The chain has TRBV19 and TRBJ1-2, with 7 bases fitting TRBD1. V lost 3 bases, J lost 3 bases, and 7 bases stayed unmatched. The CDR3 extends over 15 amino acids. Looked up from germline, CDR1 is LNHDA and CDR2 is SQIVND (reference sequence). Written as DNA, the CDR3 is TGTGCCAGTAGTATCCGACAGGGTCCGGACTATGGCTACACCTTC. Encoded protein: CASSIRQGPDYGYTF.

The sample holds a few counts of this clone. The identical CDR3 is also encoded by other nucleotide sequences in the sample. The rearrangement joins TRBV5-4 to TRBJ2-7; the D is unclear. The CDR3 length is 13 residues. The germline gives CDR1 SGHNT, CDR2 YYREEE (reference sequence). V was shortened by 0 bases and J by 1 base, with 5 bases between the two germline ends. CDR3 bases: TGTGCCAGCAGCTTGGACAGATCCTACGAGCAGTACTTC. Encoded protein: CASSLDRSYEQYF.

Written as DNA, the CDR3 is TGTGCCAGCAGCTCAGATCGGTATCCTAAGGGGGAGCAGTTCTTC. It is translated as CASSSDRYPKGEQFF. The chain couples TRBV11-2 to TRBJ2-1, with D maybe TRBD1 (5 bases). The V gene lost 4 bases and the J gene lost 10 bases, with 20 bases spanning the gap. Per germline, CDR1 SGHAT and CDR2 FQNNGV. The CDR3 length is 15 residues.

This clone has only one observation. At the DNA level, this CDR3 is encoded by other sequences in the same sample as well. In nucleotides, the CDR3 is TGTGCCAGCAGTTTAGCAGGTAACAATGAGCAGTTCTTC. Amino acid sequence: CASSLAGNNEQFF. J is TRBJ2-1 and V is TRBV28; no firm D call. The CDR3 is 13 residues long. The V end was cut by 2 bases, the J end by 5 bases, with 7 bases between. Looked up from germline, CDR1 is MDHEN and CDR2 is SYDVKM.

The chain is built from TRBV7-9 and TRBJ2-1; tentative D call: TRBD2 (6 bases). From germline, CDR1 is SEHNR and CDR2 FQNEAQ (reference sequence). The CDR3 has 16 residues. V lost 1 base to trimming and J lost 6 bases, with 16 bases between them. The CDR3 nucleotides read TGTGCCAGCAGCTTAGTTCCTAGCGACCCCCCCAATGAGCAGTTCTTC. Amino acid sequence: CASSLVPSDPPNEQFF.

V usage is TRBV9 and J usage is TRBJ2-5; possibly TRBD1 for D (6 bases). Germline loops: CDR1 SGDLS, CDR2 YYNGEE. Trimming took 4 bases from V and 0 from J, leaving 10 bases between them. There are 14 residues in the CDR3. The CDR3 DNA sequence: TGTGCCAGCAGCCCCGACAGGTACCAAGAGACCCAGTACTTC. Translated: CASSPDRYQETQYF.

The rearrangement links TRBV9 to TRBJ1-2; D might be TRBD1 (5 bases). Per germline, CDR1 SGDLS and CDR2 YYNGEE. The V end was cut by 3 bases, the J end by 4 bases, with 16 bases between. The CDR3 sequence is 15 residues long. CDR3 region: CASSALREYGYGYTF. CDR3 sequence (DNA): TGTGCCAGCAGCGCACTCAGGGAGTATGGCTATGGCTACACCTTC.

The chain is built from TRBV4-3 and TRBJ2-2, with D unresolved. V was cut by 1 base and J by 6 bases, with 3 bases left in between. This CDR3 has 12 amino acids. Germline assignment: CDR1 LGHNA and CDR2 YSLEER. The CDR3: CASSQVSGELFF. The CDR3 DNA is TGCGCCAGCAGCCAAGTCTCCGGGGAGCTGTTTTTT.

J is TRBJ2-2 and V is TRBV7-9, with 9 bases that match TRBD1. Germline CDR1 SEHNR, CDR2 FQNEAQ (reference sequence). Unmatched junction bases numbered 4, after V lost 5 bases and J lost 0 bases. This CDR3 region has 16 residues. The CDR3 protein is CASSANRGPNTGELFF. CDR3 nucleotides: TGTGCCAGCAGCGCAAACAGGGGGCCGAACACCGGGGAGCTGTTTTTT.

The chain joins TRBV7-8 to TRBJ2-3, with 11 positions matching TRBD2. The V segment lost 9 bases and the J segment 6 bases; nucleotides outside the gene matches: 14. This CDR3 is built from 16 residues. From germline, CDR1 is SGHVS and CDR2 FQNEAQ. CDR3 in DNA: TGTGCCAGTACAAAACTAGCGGGAGATCTATGGGATACGCAGTATTTT. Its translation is CASTKLAGDLWDTQYF.

The CDR3 spells CASSDDRSTDTQYF. Here the CDR3 DNA reads TGTGCCAGCAGTGACGACAGGAGCACAGATACGCAGTATTTT. This chain connects TRBV6-5 to TRBJ2-3, with a weak D call TRBD1 (6 bases). V lost 5 bases to trimming and J lost 0 bases, with 9 bases between them. Germline-derived CDR1 and CDR2 are MNHEY and SVGAGI. This CDR3 has 14 amino acids.

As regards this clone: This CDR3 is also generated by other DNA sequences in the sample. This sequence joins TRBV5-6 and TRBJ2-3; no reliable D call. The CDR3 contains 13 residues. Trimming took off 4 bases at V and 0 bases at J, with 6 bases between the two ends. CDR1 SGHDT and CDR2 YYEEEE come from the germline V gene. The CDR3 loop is CASSPESTDTQYF. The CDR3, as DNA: TGTGCCAGCAGCCCCGAGAGCACAGATACGCAGTATTTT.

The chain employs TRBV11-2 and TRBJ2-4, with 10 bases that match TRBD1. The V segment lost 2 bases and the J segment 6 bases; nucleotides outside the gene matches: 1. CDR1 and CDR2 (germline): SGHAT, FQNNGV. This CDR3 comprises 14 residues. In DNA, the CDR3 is TGTGCCAGCAGCTTAAGGGACAGGGGAAACATTCAGTACTTC. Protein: CASSLRDRGNIQYF. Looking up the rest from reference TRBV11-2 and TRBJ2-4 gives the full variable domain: EAGVAQSPRYKIIEKRQSVAFWCNPISGHATLYWYQQILGQGPKLLIQFQNNGVVDDSQLPKDRFSAERLKGVDSTLKIQPAKLEDSAVYLCASSLRDRGNIQYFGAGTRLSVL.

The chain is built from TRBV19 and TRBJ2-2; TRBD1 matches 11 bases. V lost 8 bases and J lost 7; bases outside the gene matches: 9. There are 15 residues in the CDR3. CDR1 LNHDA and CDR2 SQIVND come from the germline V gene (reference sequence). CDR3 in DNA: TGTGCCAGTGGTCCCGGGACAGGGGGAATCGGGGAGCTGTTTTTT. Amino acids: CASGPGTGGIGELFF.

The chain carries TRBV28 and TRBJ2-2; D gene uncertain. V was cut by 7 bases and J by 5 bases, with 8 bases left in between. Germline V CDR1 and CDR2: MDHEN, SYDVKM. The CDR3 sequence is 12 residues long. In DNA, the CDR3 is TGTGCCAGCACACGGCGGACCGGGGAGCTGTTTTTT. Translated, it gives CASTRRTGELFF. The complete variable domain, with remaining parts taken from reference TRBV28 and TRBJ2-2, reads DVKVTQSSRYLVKRTGEKVFLECVQDMDHENMFWYRQDPGLGLRLIYFSYDVKMKEKGDIPEGYSVSREKKERFSLILESASTNQTSMYLCASTRRTGELFFGEGSRLTVL.

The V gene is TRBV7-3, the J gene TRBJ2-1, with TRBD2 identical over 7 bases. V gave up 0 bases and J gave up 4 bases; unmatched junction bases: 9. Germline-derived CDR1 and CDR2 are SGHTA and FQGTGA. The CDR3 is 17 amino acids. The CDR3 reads CASSLTRAGVDYNEQFF. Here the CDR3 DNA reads TGTGCCAGCAGCTTAACGCGCGCGGGAGTAGATTACAATGAGCAGTTCTTC. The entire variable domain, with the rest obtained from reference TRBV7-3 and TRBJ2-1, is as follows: GAGVSQTPSNKVTEKGKYVELRCDPISGHTALYWYRQSLGQGPEFLIYFQGTGAADDSGLPNDRFFAVRPEGSVSTLKIQRTERGDSAVYLCASSLTRAGVDYNEQFFGPGTRLTVL.